Listed here is a single T cell receptor beta chain. This clonotype was counted many times. No cognate antigen has been identified for it. It has no much larger one-base neighbor in the sample; base qualities were not kept. Trimming costs V 6 bases and J 3 bases, and their ends lie 11 bases apart. CDR1 and CDR2, per the germline V gene, are SNHLY and FYNNEI. From its cysteine to its phenylalanine, the CDR3 spans 14 amino acids. Solely the CDR3 DNA is kept, with 42 bases framed from the first base. The method was multiplex PCR. These reads were obtained on an Illumina HiSeq 4000. TCR beta libraries were built with iRepertoire HTBI primers and Arm-PCR amplification of CDR3 regions. Before sequencing, the PCR products went through gel purification. The source study handled its data this way. Across samples, fewer than 70 TRBV and 13 to 15 TRBJ segments were identified and used for gene usage analysis of CDR3 amino acid clonotypes. COPE and FqMerger were used to merge the filtered high-quality paired reads into contigs. BLAST was used to align contigs to the IMGT TRBV, TRBD and TRBJ reference genes, and CDR3 was defined following IMGT. Any clonotype with a frequency above 0.1% was classified as a highly expanded clone. Repertoire diversity was measured by Shannon entropy, and V-J evenness by the Gini coefficient. A clonotype was considered public if more than one individual shared it. TCRdb reprocessed the public reads (quality trimming at Q25 with fastp, clone calling with MiXCR) and kept in-frame beta chains. CDR3 protein duplicates are merged, each entry listing the most common genes and DNA. The V and J calls here are based on TCRdb, not the publication. Within this sample are hundreds of thousands of distinct CDR3 sequences, with roughly a fifth of them counted one time only. The ten largest make up 13% to 15% of the sample.

Explained via the paper, the time point label denotes: persistent/refractory GD, antithyroid drugs over 5 years with positive TRAb. RNA was extracted from PBMCs in TRIzol for both TCR sequencing and RNA sequencing. The diagnosis of Graves' disease followed American Thyroid Association guidelines. Patients were recruited from an endocrinology department in Xi'an, China. Each patient gave 9 to 10 milliliters of peripheral blood, collected in an EDTA anticoagulant tube. Ficoll Paque Plus density gradient separation was used to isolate PBMCs, and no further T cell sorting was performed. RNA quality was checked with an Agilent 2100 Bioanalyzer and agarose gel, and concentration with a NanoDrop 2000. This entry is derived from a study of regulatory T cells in long-lasting Graves disease (dated by TCRdb to 2020 to 2023). Turning to the overall study: Persistent Graves' disease was defined as antithyroid drug treatment for over 5 years with persistently positive TSH receptor autoantibodies. This study used TCR sequencing and RNA sequencing of peripheral blood to compare persistent Graves' disease patients against newly diagnosed Graves' disease patients. The study was registered as a clinical trial and conducted in China. TCR sequencing covered 13 persistent and approximately 20 newly diagnosed Graves' disease patients, around 35 samples in total. Persistent Graves' disease patients in the clinical cohort had taken antithyroid drugs for approximately 9.5 years on average. Here is what the overall study found, with its caveats: Because the primary lesion, thyroid tissue, could not be accessed, the study looked at peripheral blood alone. Preferential use of TRBV28, TRBJ1-2 and TRBJ2-5 was observed in persistent disease, whereas TRBV20-1 and TRBJ2-1 were favored in newly diagnosed disease. Only the TCR beta chain was sequenced and analyzed. More public clonotypes were shared among persistent patients (2,741) than among newly diagnosed patients (roughly 1,000). Compared with newly diagnosed patients, patients with persistent Graves' disease had lower TCR Shannon entropy and fewer highly expanded clones, which suggests clonal expansion. The authors acknowledged the small sample size as a limitation that may reduce accuracy.

This receptor was identified in a female donor with Graves disease. This specimen consisted of peripheral blood mononuclear cells (PBMCs), obtained when the disease was refractory, from a patient treated with antithyroid drugs. Recombination joined TRBV2 with TRBJ2-2; D gene: possibly TRBD2, on 6 matching bases. The CDR3 here reads CASRVLADTGELFF. At the DNA level, the sequence is TGTGCCAGCAGAGTACTAGCTGACACCGGGGAGCTGTTTTTT.